The following is a T cell receptor beta chain sequence with its context. As yet, its antigen is unknown. This entry belongs to a study of CD8+CD57+ T cells in acquired aplastic anemia. Study context: Each DNA sample taken from sorted CD4+ and CD8+ cells came to about 3.4 ug on average. Healthy donors yielded roughly 11 million CD4+ cell reads on average. Findings and limits, study-wide: Patients showed no significant difference from controls in CD8+ Simpson's diversity. Patients and controls shared 25 to 35 CD8+ CDR3 sequences, highly expressed in patients.

Profiles of TCR beta VDJ and CDR3 were generated from a genomic DNA template. One entry per CDR3 protein results from TCRdb running MiXCR on the reads. Of some 200,000 distinct CDR3 sequences in the sample, about 37% were seen once. The CDR3 loop spans 12 amino acids. Trimming took off 6 bases at V and 7 bases at J, with 12 bases between the two ends. What was sequenced was sorted CD4+, CD8+, or CD8+CD57+ T cells (not recorded which) from PBMCs. This TCR came from a human donor in good health, serving as a control. The chain joins TRBV12-3 or TRBV12-4 to TRBJ1-2; no reliable D call. The CDR3 protein is CASSPGLPGYTF. The DNA for the CDR3 is TGTGCCAGCAGCCCTGGTCTGCCTGGCTACACCTTC.